This section outlines one T cell receptor (beta chain) sequence together with its context. CDR1 and CDR2 from the germline V gene are ENHRY and SYGVKD. The CDR3 spans 16 residues. Trimming removed 0 bases at V and 5 bases at J, with 14 bases between. The data belong to a study of blood T cell repertoires in COVID-19. Study details: PBMCs, B-cell-depleted T cells, or T cells provided the cDNA or gDNA that made up the material.

Enrollees, about 18 to 95 years old, lived in approximately 24 US areas. In the authors' methods: Reference gene primer amplification gave estimated nucleated cell counts. The protocol was immunoSEQ multiplex PCR, while the TCRdb copy is restricted to in-frame clones and leaves out a portion. The V and J calls and clone size are taken from that table; D and trimming were inferred from the DNA. Of 250,000 or so clones in the sample, approximately 90% were seen once. Source material: PBMCs or T cells enriched from blood (not recorded which). The chain employs TRBV10-3 and TRBJ2-1; the D gene is possibly TRBD1 (6 bases). This clonotype was obtained from a middle-aged man who had been exposed to COVID-19. For the CDR3, the DNA is TGTGCCATCAGTGAGTCGTCTGGACAGAATCACAATGAGCAGTTCTTC. It specifies CAISESSGQNHNEQFF.